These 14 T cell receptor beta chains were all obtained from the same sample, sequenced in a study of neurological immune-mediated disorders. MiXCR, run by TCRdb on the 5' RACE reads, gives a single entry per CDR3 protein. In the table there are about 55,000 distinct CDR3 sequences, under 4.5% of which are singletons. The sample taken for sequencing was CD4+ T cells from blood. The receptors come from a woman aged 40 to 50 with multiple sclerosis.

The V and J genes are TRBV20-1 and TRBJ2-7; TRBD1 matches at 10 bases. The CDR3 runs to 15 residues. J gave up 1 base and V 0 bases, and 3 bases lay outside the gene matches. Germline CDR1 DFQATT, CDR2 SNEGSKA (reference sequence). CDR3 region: CSAREGTGVSYEQYF. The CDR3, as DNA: TGCAGTGCTAGAGAGGGGACAGGGGTATCCTACGAGCAGTACTTC.

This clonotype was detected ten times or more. The chain's CDR3 is CASSPGLDTRQETQYF. In nucleotides, the CDR3 is TGTGCCAGCTCACCAGGACTGGACACCCGGCAAGAGACCCAGTACTTC. The V and J genes are TRBV18 and TRBJ2-5; D is perhaps TRBD1 or TRBD2 (5 bases each). Deletions cut 2 bases from V and 2 bases from J, with 15 bases between. The CDR3 runs to 16 residues. Per the germline V gene, CDR1 is KGHSH and CDR2 is LQKENI.

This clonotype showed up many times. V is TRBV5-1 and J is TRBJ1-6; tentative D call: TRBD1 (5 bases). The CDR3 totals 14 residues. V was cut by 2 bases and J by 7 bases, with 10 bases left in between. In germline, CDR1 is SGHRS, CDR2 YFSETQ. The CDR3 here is CASSFNGGNSPLHF. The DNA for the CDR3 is TGCGCCAGCAGCTTCAATGGGGGGAATTCACCCCTCCACTTT. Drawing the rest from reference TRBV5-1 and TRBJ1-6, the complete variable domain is KAGVTQTPRYLIKTRGQQVTLSCSPISGHRSVSWYQQTPGQGLQFLFEYFSETQRNKGNFPGRFSGRQFSNSRSEMNVSTLELGDSALYLCASSFNGGNSPLHFGNGTRLTVT.

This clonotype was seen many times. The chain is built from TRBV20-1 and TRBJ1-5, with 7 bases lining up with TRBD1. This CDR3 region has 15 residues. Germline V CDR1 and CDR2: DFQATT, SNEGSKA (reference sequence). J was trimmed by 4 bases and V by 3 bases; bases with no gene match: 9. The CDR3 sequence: CSASEQGRENQPQHF. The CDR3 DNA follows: TGCAGTGCTAGTGAACAGGGGCGGGAAAATCAGCCCCAGCATTTT.

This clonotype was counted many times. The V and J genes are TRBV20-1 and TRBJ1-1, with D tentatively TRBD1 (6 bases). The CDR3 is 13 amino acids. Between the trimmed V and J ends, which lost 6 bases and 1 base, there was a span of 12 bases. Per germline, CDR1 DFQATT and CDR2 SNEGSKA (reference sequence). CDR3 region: CSAGDTANTEAFF. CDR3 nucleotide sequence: TGCAGTGCCGGGGACACGGCGAACACTGAAGCTTTCTTT.

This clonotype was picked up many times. The CDR3 coding sequence is TGTGCCAGCAGCGGCCCCCTCAGGGGTGAAAAACTGTTTTTT. Protein: CASSGPLRGEKLFF. The V and J genes are TRBV2 and TRBJ1-4; a possible D gene is TRBD1 (6 bases). V was cut by 6 bases and J by 7 bases, with 15 bases left in between. Germline assignment: CDR1 SNHLY and CDR2 FYNNEI. The CDR3 totals 14 residues.

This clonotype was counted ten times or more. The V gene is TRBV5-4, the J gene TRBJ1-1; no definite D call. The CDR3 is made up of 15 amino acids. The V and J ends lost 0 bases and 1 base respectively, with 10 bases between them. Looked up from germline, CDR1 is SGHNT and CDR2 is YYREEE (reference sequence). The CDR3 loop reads CASSLDSGGNTEAFF. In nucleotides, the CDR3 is TGTGCCAGCAGCTTGGACTCCGGAGGGAACACTGAAGCTTTCTTT.

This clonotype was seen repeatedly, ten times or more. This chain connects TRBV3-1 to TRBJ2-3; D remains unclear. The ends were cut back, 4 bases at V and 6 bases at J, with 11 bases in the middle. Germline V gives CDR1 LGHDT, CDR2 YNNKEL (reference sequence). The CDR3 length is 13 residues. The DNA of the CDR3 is TGTGCCAGCAGCCCGTCTAGGCTGGATACGCAGTATTTT. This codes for CASSPSRLDTQYF.

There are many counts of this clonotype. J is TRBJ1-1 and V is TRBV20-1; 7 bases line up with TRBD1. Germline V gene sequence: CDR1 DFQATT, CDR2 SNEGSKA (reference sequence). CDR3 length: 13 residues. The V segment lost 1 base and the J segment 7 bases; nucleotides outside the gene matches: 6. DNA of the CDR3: TGCAGTGCTAGAGCCGGGACAGATGATGAAGCTTTCTTT. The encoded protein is CSARAGTDDEAFF.

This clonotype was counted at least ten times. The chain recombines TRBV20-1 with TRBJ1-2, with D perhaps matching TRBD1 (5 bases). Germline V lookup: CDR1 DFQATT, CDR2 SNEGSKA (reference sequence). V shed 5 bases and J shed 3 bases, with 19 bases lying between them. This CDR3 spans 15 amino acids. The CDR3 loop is CSAPLWAEGDYGYTF. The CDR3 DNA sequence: TGCAGTGCTCCCTTATGGGCAGAAGGGGACTATGGCTACACCTTC.

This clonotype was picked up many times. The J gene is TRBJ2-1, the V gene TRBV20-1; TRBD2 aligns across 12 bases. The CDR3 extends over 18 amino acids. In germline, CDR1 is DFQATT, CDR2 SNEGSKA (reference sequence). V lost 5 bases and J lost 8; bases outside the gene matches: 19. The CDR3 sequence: CSASVTSGGPRKEDEQFF. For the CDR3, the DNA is TGCAGTGCTTCCGTGACTAGCGGGGGACCACGGAAGGAGGATGAGCAGTTCTTC.

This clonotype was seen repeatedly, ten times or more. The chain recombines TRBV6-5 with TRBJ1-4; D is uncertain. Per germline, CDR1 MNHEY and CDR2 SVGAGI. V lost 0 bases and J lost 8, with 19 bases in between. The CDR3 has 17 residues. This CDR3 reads CASSYSRAPVGKEKLFF. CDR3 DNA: TGTGCCAGCAGTTACTCCCGGGCCCCGGTTGGGAAGGAAAAACTGTTTTTT.

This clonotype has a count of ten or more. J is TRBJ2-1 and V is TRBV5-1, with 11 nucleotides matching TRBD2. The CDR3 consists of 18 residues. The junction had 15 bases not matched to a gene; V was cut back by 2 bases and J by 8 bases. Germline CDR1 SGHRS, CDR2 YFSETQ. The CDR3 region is CASSLVSGGAIGSYEQFF. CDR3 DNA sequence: TGCGCCAGCAGCTTAGTTAGCGGGGGGGCGATCGGTTCGTATGAGCAGTTCTTC.

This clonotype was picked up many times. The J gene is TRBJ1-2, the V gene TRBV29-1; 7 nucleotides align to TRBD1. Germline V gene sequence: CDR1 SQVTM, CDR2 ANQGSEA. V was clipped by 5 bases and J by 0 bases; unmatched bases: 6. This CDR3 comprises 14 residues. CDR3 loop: CSVQGQITNYGYTF. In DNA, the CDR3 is TGCAGCGTTCAGGGACAGATTACTAACTATGGCTACACCTTC.